This T cell receptor (beta chain) was retrieved from a study of sequential checkpoint blockade in melanoma. Germline V CDR1 and CDR2: SGDLS, YYNGEE. The V gene lost 0 bases and the J gene lost 6 bases, with 15 bases spanning the gap. This CDR3 has 16 amino acids. Treatment here: randomized to nivolumab then ipilimumab (arm A) or the reverse (arm B). None of the patients previously received DNA-damaging chemotherapy. Generated by immunoSEQ multiplex PCR, the TCRdb table keeps only in-frame clones and is missing some. Counted here are approximately 26,000 clones, roughly 80% occurring once; the ten biggest clones make up 22%.

This specimen consisted of CD8+ T cells sorted from blood (inferred from file names), obtained from a patient given nivolumab and ipilimumab in sequence. The V call is TRBV9, the J call TRBJ2-2; D might be TRBD2 (6 bases). The clonotype was recovered from a human donor with melanoma. The CDR3 sequence is CASSVGVLGGAGELFF. For the CDR3, the DNA is TGTGCCAGCAGCGTAGGAGTGTTGGGGGGTGCCGGGGAGCTGTTTTTT.